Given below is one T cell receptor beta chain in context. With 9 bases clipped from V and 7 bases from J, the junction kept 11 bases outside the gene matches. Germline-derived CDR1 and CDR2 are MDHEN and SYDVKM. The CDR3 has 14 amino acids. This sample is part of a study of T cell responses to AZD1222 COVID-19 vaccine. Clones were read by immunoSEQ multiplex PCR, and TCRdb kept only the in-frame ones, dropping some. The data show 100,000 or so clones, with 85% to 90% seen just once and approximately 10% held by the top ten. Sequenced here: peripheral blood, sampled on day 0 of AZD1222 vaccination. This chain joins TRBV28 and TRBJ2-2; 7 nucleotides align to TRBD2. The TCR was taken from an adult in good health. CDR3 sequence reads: CASQLAETIGELFF. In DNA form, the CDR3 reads TGTGCCAGTCAGCTAGCGGAAACAATCGGGGAGCTGTTTTTT. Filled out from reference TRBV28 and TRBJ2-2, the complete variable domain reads DVKVTQSSRYLVKRTGEKVFLECVQDMDHENMFWYRQDPGLGLRLIYFSYDVKMKEKGDIPEGYSVSREKKERFSLILESASTNQTSMYLCASQLAETIGELFFGEGSRLTVL.